These 32 T cell receptor beta chains were all obtained from the same sample, sequenced in a study of monozygotic twins with inflammatory bowel disease. TCRdb reanalyzed the 5' RACE reads, giving one entry per CDR3 protein sequence and no DNA. The sample totals a few hundred thousand distinct CDR3 sequences. The sequenced material came from blood. The source of these receptors is a human donor with ulcerative colitis or Crohn's disease, or a healthy co-twin of an affected twin (not recorded which).

The CDR3 region is CASSPRQGTYEQYF. The chain carries TRBV5-4 and TRBJ2-7; TCRdb calls TRBD1, which cannot be checked without DNA. CDR3 size: 14 residues. The germline CDR1 and CDR2 sequences are SGHNT and YYREEE (reference sequence).

CDR3 loop: CASSPGHSTGELFF. The chain links TRBV7-9 to TRBJ2-2; TCRdb's D gene call, TRBD1, goes unchecked for lack of DNA. This CDR3 contains 14 residues. Per the germline V gene, CDR1 is SEHNR and CDR2 is FQNEAQ (reference sequence).

The chain links TRBV19 to TRBJ1-1. CDR1 and CDR2 (germline): LNHDA, SQIVND (reference sequence). The length of the CDR3 is 18 residues. CDR3 loop: CASSITIRRGSENTEAFF.

The chain has TRBV3-1 and TRBJ2-7; TCRdb gives TRBD1 as the D gene, but with no DNA this cannot be confirmed. CDR1 LGHDT and CDR2 YNNKEL come from the germline V gene (reference sequence). The CDR3 contains 17 residues. CDR3 loop: CASSQSPGQGATNEQYF.

The J gene is TRBJ1-1, the V gene TRBV12-3 or TRBV12-4. The CDR3 covers 15 residues. CDR3 sequence: CASSSFGSRNTEAFF.

V and J are TRBV20-1 and TRBJ2-2. Germline CDR1 is DFQATT and CDR2 is SNEGSKA (reference sequence). This CDR3 is built from 13 residues. The CDR3: CSANLIEAGELFF.

The chain is built from TRBV27 and TRBJ2-1; TCRdb selects TRBD2, and the lack of DNA leaves this call unchecked. CDR1 and CDR2 from the germline V gene are MNHEY and SMNVEV (reference sequence). The CDR3 totals 16 residues. CDR3 loop: CASSFFLRGAYNEQFF.

This chain connects TRBV20-1 to TRBJ2-3; TCRdb names TRBD1, which stays unverified in the absence of DNA. The CDR3 is 15 amino acids. CDR1 and CDR2 (germline): DFQATT, SNEGSKA (reference sequence). The CDR3 reads CSARSKTDEIDTQYF.

CDR3 sequence reads: CASREQGAGNYGYTF. The rearrangement joins TRBV12-3 or TRBV12-4 to TRBJ1-2; the D call of TRBD1 rests on TCRdb alone, since no DNA is present to check it. The CDR3 contains 15 residues.

This chain joins TRBV27 and TRBJ1-1; the TCRdb D gene call, TRBD1, has no DNA to confirm it. The germline V gene encodes CDR1 MNHEY and CDR2 SMNVEV (reference sequence). CDR3 length equals 18 residues. CDR3 sequence reads: CASSPGPGGRTTIAEAFF.

The chain's CDR3 is CASNGEPYEQYF. The genes are TRBV2 and TRBJ2-7. CDR3 length: 12 amino acids. CDR1 and CDR2 from the germline V gene are SNHLY and FYNNEI.

V usage is TRBV12-3 or TRBV12-4 and J usage is TRBJ1-2; with no DNA, the TCRdb D assignment of TRBD1 cannot be verified. The length of the CDR3 is 13 residues. CDR3 in amino acids: CASSLRGAYGYTF.

The V gene is TRBV6-4, the J gene TRBJ2-3; TCRdb lists TRBD1, though no DNA is available to test this call. The CDR3 totals 15 residues. Germline V lookup: CDR1 MRHNA, CDR2 SNTAGT. The CDR3 loop reads CASSDSGQVTDTQYF.

The CDR3 loop reads CASSIDHRVGRLEQFF. This chain uses TRBV19 with TRBJ2-1; TCRdb's D call of TRBD1 is untestable without DNA. Per germline, CDR1 LNHDA and CDR2 SQIVND (reference sequence). The CDR3 is made up of 16 amino acids. Full variable domain (outside the CDR3, taken from reference TRBV19 and TRBJ2-1): DGGITQSPKYLFRKEGQNVTLSCEQNLNHDAMYWYRQDPGQGLRLIYYSQIVNDFQKGDIAEGYSVSREKKESFPLTVTSAQKNPTAFYLCASSIDHRVGRLEQFFGPGTRLTVL.

The chain links TRBV20-1 to TRBJ2-7; TCRdb gives TRBD1 as the D gene, but with no DNA this cannot be confirmed. Germline lookup yields CDR1 DFQATT and CDR2 SNEGSKA (reference sequence). The CDR3 sequence is 15 residues long. The CDR3 reads CSARDGSGGRYEQYF.

The V gene is TRBV20-1, the J gene TRBJ2-3; absent DNA, TCRdb's TRBD2 call cannot be checked. The CDR3 sequence is 14 residues long. Germline CDR1 reads DFQATT; CDR2 reads SNEGSKA (reference sequence). The CDR3: CSAPAGARTDTQYF.

The gene calls are TRBV20-1 and TRBJ2-7. The CDR3 consists of 14 residues. The V gene's germline CDR1 is DFQATT and CDR2 SNEGSKA (reference sequence). CDR3 amino acids: CSARDPRFAYEQYF.

The rearrangement uses TRBV5-1 and TRBJ1-2; no DNA is available, so the TRBD1 call from TCRdb remains unchecked. The germline gives CDR1 SGHRS, CDR2 YFSETQ. The CDR3 consists of 14 residues. The CDR3 here is CASSWDSSNYGYTF.

This chain links TRBV5-1 with TRBJ2-4; the D gene TCRdb calls, TRBD1, cannot be checked with no DNA. CDR1 and CDR2 (germline): SGHRS, YFSETQ. CDR3 size: 17 residues. CDR3 in amino acids: CASSLTGSGVAKNIQYF.

This chain uses TRBV20-1 with TRBJ2-1; TCRdb names TRBD2, which stays unverified in the absence of DNA. Germline V gene lookup returns CDR1 DFQATT and CDR2 SNEGSKA (reference sequence). The CDR3 runs to 12 residues. The CDR3 sequence is CSAESQAGEQFF.

V usage is TRBV12-5 and J usage is TRBJ2-7; the D call from TCRdb, TRBD2, cannot be confirmed without DNA. The CDR3 has 18 amino acids. CDR1 and CDR2 from the germline V gene are LGHNT and FRNRAP. CDR3: CASGLVALAGGRSYEQYF.

This chain uses TRBV12-3 or TRBV12-4 with TRBJ1-5; TCRdb outputs TRBD1, but without DNA this stays unchecked. This CDR3 is built from 17 residues. CDR3 in amino acids: CASSPLLVPRSNQPQHF.

The V and J genes are TRBV18 and TRBJ2-7; with no DNA, the TCRdb D assignment of TRBD1 cannot be verified. The CDR3 runs 15 residues. Germline assignment: CDR1 KGHSH and CDR2 LQKENI. This chain's CDR3 is CASSDGQGAWGEQYF.

The chain combines TRBV10-1 with TRBJ2-1; the D gene TCRdb calls, TRBD1, cannot be checked with no DNA. This CDR3 contains 14 residues. The germline CDR1 and CDR2 sequences are WNHNN and SYGVQD (reference sequence). CDR3 amino acids: CASSVSSGRPQQFF.

V usage is TRBV5-1 and J usage is TRBJ1-6; TCRdb indicates TRBD1, and absent DNA this call remains unverified. The germline CDR1 and CDR2 sequences are SGHRS and YFSETQ. The CDR3 is 18 amino acids. This CDR3 is CASSLVAQQSSYNSPLHF.

The V and J genes are TRBV18 and TRBJ2-1. Per the germline V gene, CDR1 is KGHSH and CDR2 is LQKENI. The CDR3 is 15 residues long. The CDR3 is CASSPASGSYNEQFF.

The chain recombines TRBV9 with TRBJ2-1; TCRdb names TRBD2, which stays unverified in the absence of DNA. CDR1 and CDR2 from the germline V gene are SGDLS and YYNGEE. The CDR3 runs 15 residues. The CDR3 sequence is CASSVVSGGAGEQFF.

The J gene is TRBJ1-2, the V gene TRBV5-5; TCRdb designates TRBD1, a call that cannot be tested without DNA. The CDR3 consists of 14 residues. Germline lookup yields CDR1 SGHKS and CDR2 YYEKEE (reference sequence). The CDR3 spells CASSSGPARYGYTF.

The chain joins TRBV12-3 or TRBV12-4 to TRBJ2-7. The CDR3 loop spans 14 amino acids. This CDR3 is CASSLTGGYYEQYF.

The chain employs TRBV12-3 or TRBV12-4 and TRBJ2-4; TCRdb names TRBD1, which stays unverified in the absence of DNA. There are 13 residues in the CDR3. CDR3 sequence reads: CASSFLPGPPQYF.

The chain is built from TRBV9 and TRBJ2-2; TCRdb indicates TRBD2, and absent DNA this call remains unverified. This CDR3 comprises 16 residues. Germline V CDR1 and CDR2: SGDLS, YYNGEE. The CDR3 region is CASSSRTSGGSGELFF.

CDR3: CASSRSGQGYEKLFF. This chain connects TRBV7-9 to TRBJ1-4; without DNA, the TCRdb call of TRBD1 cannot be checked. CDR1 is SEHNR, CDR2 FQNEAQ, per germline (reference sequence). This CDR3 has 15 amino acids.